The 10 T cell receptor beta chains reported below all come from one sample, sequenced in a study of neurological immune-mediated disorders. Via MiXCR, TCRdb re-called the 5' RACE reads, giving one row per CDR3 protein. The table includes tens of thousands of distinct CDR3 sequences, less than 5.5% detected once. The specimen sequenced was PBMCs. The receptor set was obtained from a young man with multiple sclerosis.

This clonotype came up many times. The genes are TRBV20-1 and TRBJ1-1; a possible D gene is TRBD1 (5 bases). Germline V lookup: CDR1 DFQATT, CDR2 SNEGSKA (reference sequence). The CDR3 spans 13 residues. V was cut by 6 bases and J by 0 bases, with 11 bases left in between. The CDR3 bases are TGCAGTGCCAGGGTTGGTTTGAACACTGAAGCTTTCTTT. Translating gives CSARVGLNTEAFF.

This clonotype has at least ten counts. The gene calls are TRBV3-1 and TRBJ2-7; D may match TRBD1 or TRBD2 (6 bases each). The CDR3 is 12 residues long. The V end was cut by 4 bases, the J end by 6 bases, with 10 bases between. Germline CDR1 is LGHDT and CDR2 is YNNKEL (reference sequence). CDR3 region: CASSLRGGEQYF. The CDR3 nucleotides read TGTGCCAGCAGCCTCAGGGGAGGCGAGCAGTACTTC.

The sample holds many counts of this clonotype. The V gene is TRBV10-3, the J gene TRBJ2-2; no clear D gene. V was shortened by 6 bases and J by 4 bases, with 9 bases between the two germline ends. The CDR3 totals 13 residues. Germline CDR1 ENHRY, CDR2 SYGVKD. As DNA, the CDR3 is TGTGCCATCAGCGCGGTGGGCACCGGGGAGCTGTTTTTT. Its protein is CAISAVGTGELFF.

This clonotype was observed many times. J is TRBJ2-2 and V is TRBV7-2; D is tentatively TRBD1 or TRBD2 (5 bases each). The V gene's germline CDR1 is SGHTA and CDR2 FQGNSA. The V end lost 5 bases, the J end lost 0 bases, and 16 bases lay between the germline ends. CDR3 length: 17 residues. The CDR3 bases are TGTGCCAGCAGCCCCCCTTACGGGGCGTCGAACACCGGGGAGCTGTTTTTT. It encodes CASSPPYGASNTGELFF.

The sample holds many counts of this clonotype. V and J are TRBV9 and TRBJ2-2, with a weak D call TRBD2 (5 bases). The CDR3 runs 14 residues. With 5 bases removed from V and 3 bases from J, the gap between germline ends came to 11 bases. The germline V gene encodes CDR1 SGDLS and CDR2 YYNGEE. The CDR3 loop is CASRRGPDTGELFF. DNA of the CDR3: TGTGCCAGCAGGAGAGGGCCGGACACCGGGGAGCTGTTTTTT.

The table lists this clonotype with many counts. The V gene is TRBV20-1, the J gene TRBJ2-3; D may match TRBD1 or TRBD2 (5 bases each). CDR3 length: 12 residues. V lost 5 bases and J 7 bases, leaving 13 bases between the germline ends. Germline-derived CDR1 and CDR2 are DFQATT and SNEGSKA (reference sequence). The CDR3 is CSAWDRGHTQYF. The CDR3 DNA reads TGCAGTGCTTGGGACCGGGGCCATACGCAGTATTTT.

This clonotype was observed many times. V is TRBV20-1 and J is TRBJ2-7; no reliable D call. Germline CDR1 DFQATT, CDR2 SNEGSKA (reference sequence). Trimming took 0 bases from V and 7 from J, leaving 13 bases between them. The CDR3 spans 13 residues. The CDR3 DNA sequence: TGCAGTGCTAGAGATCCGCCCACTTGGGAGCAGTACTTC. Translated, it gives CSARDPPTWEQYF.

This clonotype was detected ten times or more. The rearrangement uses TRBV20-1 and TRBJ2-2; D not resolved. V was pared by 1 base and J by 0 bases, with 15 bases between. Per the germline V gene, CDR1 is DFQATT and CDR2 is SNEGSKA (reference sequence). The CDR3 has 17 residues. CDR3 in DNA: TGCAGTGCTAGAGGGCGAGCATGGCAAACGAACACCGGGGAGCTGTTTTTT. It is translated as CSARGRAWQTNTGELFF.

Many counts were recorded for this clonotype. The chain links TRBV12-3 or TRBV12-4 to TRBJ2-7, with 15 bases identical to TRBD2. V shed 3 bases and J 7 bases; nucleotides not matched to a gene: 7. The CDR3 covers 16 residues. In nucleotides, the CDR3 is TGTGCCAGCAGTTTGTCGGGACTAGCGGGAGGTGGTGAGCAGTACTTC. This encodes CASSLSGLAGGGEQYF.

This clonotype was counted ten times or more. This chain connects TRBV6-1 to TRBJ2-7, with TRBD2 identical over 10 bases. The germline gives CDR1 MNHNS, CDR2 SASEGT. The junction had 7 bases not matched to a gene; V was cut back by 6 bases and J by 5 bases. This CDR3 has 14 residues. In DNA form, the CDR3 reads TGTGCCAGCAGCGGCCTAGCGGGAGTCGACGAGCAGTACTTC. It is translated as CASSGLAGVDEQYF.